This T cell receptor beta chain comes out of a study of T cell clonality in common variable immunodeficiency. General study findings and limits: Reportedly, TCR beta sequences from common variable immunodeficiency showed fewer deletions and N-nucleotide insertions.

With 5 bases removed from V and 8 bases from J, the gap between germline ends came to 21 bases. Germline CDR1 DFQATT, CDR2 SNEGSKA (reference sequence). CDR3 length equals 15 residues. Equal genomic DNA amounts from CVID and control samples were sequenced. Clones were sequenced by immunoSEQ multiplex PCR, and TCRdb holds only the in-frame ones, with some missing. The sample presents about 31,000 clones, none singletons. Patients had low serum IgG, IgA and/or IgM and specific antibody deficiency. Both groups were predominantly of Caucasian heritage. This clone was observed at least ten times. What it binds is unknown. The read finishes 3 residues shy of the CDR3 end, and the germline J gene is used to complete it.

This clonotype was sampled from a human donor with common variable immunodeficiency. Sequenced sample: peripheral blood mononuclear cells. The chain has TRBV20-1 and TRBJ1-4, with D possibly being TRBD1 (6 bases). The CDR3 bases that were read are TGCAGTGCTCCCCTGCCGGGACAATCAAACGAAAAA. It translates to CSAPLPGQSNEK. The entire CDR3 protein is CSAPLPGQSNEKLFF.